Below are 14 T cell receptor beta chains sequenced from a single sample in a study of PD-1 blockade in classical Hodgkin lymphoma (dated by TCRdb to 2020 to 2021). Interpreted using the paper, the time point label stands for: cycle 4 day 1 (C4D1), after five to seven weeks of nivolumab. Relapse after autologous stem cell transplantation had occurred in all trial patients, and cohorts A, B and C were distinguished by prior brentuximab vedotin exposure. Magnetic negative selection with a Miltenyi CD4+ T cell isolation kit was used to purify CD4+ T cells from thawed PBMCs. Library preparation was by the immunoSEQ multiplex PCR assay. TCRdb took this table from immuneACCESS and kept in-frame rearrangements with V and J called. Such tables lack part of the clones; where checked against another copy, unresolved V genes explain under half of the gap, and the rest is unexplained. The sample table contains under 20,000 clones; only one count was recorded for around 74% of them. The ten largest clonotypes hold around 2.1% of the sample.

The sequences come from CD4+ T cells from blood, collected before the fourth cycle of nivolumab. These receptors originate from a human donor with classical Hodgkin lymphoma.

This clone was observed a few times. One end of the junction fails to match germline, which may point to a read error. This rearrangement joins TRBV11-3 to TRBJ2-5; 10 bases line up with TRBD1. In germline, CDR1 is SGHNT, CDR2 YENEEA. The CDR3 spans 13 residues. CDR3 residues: CASSSTRDRGLNF. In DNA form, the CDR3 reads TGTGCCAGCAGCTCAACCCGGGACAGGGGCTTGAACTTC.

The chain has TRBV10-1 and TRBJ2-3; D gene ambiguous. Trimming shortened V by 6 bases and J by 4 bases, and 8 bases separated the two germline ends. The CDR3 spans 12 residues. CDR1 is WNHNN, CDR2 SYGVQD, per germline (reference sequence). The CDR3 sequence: CASSVLPDTQYF. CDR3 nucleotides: TGCGCCAGCAGCGTACTACCAGATACGCAGTATTTT.

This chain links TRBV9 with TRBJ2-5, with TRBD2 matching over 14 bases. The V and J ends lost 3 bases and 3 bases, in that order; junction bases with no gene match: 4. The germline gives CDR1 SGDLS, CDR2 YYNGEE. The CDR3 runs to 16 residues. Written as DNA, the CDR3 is TGTGCCAGCAGCGGATCGGGACTAGCGGGAGAAGAGACCCAGTACTTC. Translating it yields CASSGSGLAGEETQYF.

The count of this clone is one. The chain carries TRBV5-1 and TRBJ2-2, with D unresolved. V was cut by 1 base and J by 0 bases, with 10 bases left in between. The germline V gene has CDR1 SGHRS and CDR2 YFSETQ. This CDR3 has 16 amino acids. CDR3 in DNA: TGCGCCAGCAGCTTGTTATCGGCTGCGAACACCGGGGAGCTGTTTTTT. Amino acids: CASSLLSAANTGELFF.

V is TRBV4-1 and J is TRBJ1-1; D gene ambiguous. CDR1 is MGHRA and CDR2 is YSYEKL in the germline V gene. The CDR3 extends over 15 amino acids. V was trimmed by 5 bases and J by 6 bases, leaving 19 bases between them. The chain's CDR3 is CASSLQEGVIPEAFF. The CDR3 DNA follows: TGCGCCAGCAGCTTGCAAGAGGGCGTTATCCCTGAAGCTTTCTTT.

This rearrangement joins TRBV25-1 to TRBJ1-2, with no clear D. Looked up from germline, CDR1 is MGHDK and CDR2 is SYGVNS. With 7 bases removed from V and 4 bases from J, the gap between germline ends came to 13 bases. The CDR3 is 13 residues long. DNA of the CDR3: TGTGCCAGCACCCGAGGGCTCGGCTATGGCTACACCTTC. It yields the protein CASTRGLGYGYTF.

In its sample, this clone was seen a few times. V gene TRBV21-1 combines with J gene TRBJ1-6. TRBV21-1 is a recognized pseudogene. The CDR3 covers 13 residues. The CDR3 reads CASTRQEGSPLHF. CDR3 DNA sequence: TGTGCCAGCACCCGACAGGAGGGTTCACCCCTCCACTTT.

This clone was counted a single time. In nucleotides, the CDR3 is TGTGCCAGCAGCCCTACCGGGACTAGCTTCTACGAGCAGTACTTC. Its translation: CASSPTGTSFYEQYF. V and J are TRBV5-6 and TRBJ2-7; 9 nucleotides line up with TRBD2. CDR3 length: 15 amino acids. Germline-derived CDR1 and CDR2 are SGHDT and YYEEEE. Losses at the gene ends were 4 bases for V and 3 bases for J; bases not matched to a gene: 8.

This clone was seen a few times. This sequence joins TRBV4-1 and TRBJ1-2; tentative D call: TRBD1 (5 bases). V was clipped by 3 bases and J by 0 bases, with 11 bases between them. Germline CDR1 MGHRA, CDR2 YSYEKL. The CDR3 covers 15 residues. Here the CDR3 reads CASSHPPGANYGYTF. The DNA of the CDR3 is TGCGCCAGCAGCCACCCCCCGGGGGCTAACTATGGCTACACCTTC.

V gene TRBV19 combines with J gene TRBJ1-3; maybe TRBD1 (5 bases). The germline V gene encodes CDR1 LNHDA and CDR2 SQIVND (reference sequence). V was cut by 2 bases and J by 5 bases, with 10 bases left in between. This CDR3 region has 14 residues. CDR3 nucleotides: TGTGCCAGTAGTATACGTGGGACTCGAAACACCATATATTTT. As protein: CASSIRGTRNTIYF.

The CDR3 region has the DNA TGTGCCAGCAGTTTAATCGGGACTGAAGCTTTCTTT. Translating it yields CASSLIGTEAFF. J is TRBJ1-1 and V is TRBV28; no reliable D call. Germline CDR1 reads MDHEN; CDR2 reads SYDVKM. The CDR3 length is 12 residues. Trimming left V 2 bases short and J 5 bases short, with 6 bases between.

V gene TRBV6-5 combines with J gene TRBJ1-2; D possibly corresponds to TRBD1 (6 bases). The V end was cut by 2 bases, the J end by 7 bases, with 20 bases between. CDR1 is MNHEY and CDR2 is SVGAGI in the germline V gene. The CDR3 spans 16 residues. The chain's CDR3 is CASSYQTARGFRGYTF. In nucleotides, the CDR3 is TGTGCCAGCAGTTACCAGACAGCCAGGGGCTTCCGTGGCTACACCTTC.

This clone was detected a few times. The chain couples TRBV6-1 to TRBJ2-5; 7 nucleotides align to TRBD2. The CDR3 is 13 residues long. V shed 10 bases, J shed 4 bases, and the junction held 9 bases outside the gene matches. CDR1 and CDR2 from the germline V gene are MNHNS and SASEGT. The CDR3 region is CAISRTRTETQYF. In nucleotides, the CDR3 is TGTGCCATAAGCCGGACTAGGACAGAGACCCAGTACTTC.

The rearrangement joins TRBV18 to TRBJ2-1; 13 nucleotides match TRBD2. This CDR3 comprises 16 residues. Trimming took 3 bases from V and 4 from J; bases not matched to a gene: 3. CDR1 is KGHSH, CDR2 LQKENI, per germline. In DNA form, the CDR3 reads TGTGCCAGCTCACCGCGACTAGCGGGGGGTTACAATGAGCAGTTCTTC. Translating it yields CASSPRLAGGYNEQFF. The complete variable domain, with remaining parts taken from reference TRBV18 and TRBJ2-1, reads NAGVMQNPRHLVRRRGQEARLRCSPMKGHSHVYWYRQLPEEGLKFMVYLQKENIIDESGMPKERFSAEFPKEGPSILRIQQVVRGDSAAYFCASSPRLAGGYNEQFFGPGTRLTVL.